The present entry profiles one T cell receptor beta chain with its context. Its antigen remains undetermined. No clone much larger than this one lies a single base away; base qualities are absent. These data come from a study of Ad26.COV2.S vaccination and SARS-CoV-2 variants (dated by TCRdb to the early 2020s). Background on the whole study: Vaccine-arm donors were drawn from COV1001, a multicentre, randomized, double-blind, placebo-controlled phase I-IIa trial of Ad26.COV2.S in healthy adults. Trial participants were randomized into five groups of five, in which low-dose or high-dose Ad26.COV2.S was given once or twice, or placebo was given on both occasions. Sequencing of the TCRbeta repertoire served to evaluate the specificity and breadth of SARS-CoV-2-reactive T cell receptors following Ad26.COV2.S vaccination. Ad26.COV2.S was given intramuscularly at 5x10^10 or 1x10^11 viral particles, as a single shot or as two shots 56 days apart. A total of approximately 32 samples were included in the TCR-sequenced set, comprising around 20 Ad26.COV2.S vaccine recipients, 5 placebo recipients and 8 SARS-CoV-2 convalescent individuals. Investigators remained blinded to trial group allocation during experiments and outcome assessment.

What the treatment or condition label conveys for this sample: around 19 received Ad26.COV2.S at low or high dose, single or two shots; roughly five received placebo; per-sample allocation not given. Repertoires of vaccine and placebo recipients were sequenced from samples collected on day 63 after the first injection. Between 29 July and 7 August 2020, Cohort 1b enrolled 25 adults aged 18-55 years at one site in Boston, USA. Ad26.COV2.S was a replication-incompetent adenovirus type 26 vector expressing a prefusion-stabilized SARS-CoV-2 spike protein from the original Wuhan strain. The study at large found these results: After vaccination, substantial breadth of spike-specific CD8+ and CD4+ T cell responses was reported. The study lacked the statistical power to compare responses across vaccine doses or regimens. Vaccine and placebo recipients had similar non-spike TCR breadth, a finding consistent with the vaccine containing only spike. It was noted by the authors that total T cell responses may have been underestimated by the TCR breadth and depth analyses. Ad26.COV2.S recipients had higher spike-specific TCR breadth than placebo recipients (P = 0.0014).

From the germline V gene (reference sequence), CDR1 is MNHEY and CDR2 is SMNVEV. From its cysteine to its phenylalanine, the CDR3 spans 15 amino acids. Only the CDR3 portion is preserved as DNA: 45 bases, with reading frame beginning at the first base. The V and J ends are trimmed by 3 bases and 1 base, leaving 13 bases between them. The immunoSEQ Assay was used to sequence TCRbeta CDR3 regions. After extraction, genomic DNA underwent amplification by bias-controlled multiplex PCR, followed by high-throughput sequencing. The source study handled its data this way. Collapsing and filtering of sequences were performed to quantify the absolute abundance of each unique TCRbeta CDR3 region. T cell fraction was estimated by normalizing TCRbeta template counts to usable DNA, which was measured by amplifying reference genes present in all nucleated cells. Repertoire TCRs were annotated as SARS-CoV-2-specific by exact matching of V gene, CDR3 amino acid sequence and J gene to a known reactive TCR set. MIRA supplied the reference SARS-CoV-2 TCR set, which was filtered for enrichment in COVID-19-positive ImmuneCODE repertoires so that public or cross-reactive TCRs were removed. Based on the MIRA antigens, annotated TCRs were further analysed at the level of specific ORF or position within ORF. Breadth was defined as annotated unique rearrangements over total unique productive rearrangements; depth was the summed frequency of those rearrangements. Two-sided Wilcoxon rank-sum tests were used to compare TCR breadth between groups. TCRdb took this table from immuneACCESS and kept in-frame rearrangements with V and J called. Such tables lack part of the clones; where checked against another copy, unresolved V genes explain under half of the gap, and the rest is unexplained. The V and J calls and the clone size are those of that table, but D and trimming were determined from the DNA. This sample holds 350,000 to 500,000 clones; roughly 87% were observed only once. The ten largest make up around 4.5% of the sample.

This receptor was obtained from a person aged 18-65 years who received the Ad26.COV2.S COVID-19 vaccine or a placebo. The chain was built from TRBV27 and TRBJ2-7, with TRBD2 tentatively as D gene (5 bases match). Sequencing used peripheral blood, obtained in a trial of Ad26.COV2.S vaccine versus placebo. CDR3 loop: CASSFLADGSYEQYF. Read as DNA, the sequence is TGTGCCAGCAGTTTTCTAGCAGATGGATCCTACGAGCAGTACTTC.